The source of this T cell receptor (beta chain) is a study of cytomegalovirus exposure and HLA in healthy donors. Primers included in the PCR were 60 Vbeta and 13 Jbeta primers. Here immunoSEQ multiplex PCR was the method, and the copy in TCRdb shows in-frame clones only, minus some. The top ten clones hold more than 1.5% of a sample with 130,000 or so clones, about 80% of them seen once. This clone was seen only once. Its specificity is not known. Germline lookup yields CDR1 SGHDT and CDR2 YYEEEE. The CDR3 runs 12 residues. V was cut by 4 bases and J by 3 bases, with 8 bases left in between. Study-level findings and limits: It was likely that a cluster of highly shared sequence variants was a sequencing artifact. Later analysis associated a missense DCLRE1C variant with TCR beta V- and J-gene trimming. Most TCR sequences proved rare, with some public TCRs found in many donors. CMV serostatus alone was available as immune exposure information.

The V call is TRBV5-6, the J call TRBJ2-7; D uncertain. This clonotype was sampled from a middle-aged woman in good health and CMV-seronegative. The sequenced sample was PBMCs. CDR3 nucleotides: TGTGCCAGCAGCCTGTTACTCTACGAGCAGTACTTC. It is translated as CASSLLLYEQYF.